The entry below gives a single TCR beta chain sequence along with its context. Its specificity is unknown. One junction end does not reproduce the germline sequence, and a read error may be involved. The data were taken from a study of Graves' ophthalmopathy and Graves' hyperthyroidism. Amplification from RNA transcripts yielded the TCR beta CDR3 regions. The first round was an RT-PCR with HTBI primers, and the second round was a multiplex PCR. TCRdb reprocessed the multiplex PCR reads with MiXCR, giving one entry per CDR3 protein. Of hundreds of thousands of distinct CDR3 sequences listed, roughly two fifths are singletons. This CDR3 spans 15 amino acids. Germline assignment: CDR1 ENHRY and CDR2 SYGVKD. Active ophthalmopathy (CAS at least 3, NOSPECS at least 4), lasting under 3 months. Serum thyroxine and TRAb, along with clinical symptoms, thyroid ultrasound and orbital computed tomography, were what diagnosis relied on.

Overall study results and limits: A 13-signature model separated ophthalmopathy from stable hyperthyroidism, roughly 86% sensitivity, roughly 80% specificity. Among expanded thyroid clonotypes above 0.001 frequency, most also occurred in blood.

The sequenced sample consisted of peripheral blood. This receptor was obtained from an adult man with Graves' ophthalmopathy. The chain links TRBV10-3 to TRBJ1-1; 8 nucleotides line up with TRBD1. As DNA, the CDR3 is TGTGCCAGCAGTGGGGGACAGGCAGTGAACACTGAAGCTTTCTTT. Residues: CASSGGQAVNTEAFF.